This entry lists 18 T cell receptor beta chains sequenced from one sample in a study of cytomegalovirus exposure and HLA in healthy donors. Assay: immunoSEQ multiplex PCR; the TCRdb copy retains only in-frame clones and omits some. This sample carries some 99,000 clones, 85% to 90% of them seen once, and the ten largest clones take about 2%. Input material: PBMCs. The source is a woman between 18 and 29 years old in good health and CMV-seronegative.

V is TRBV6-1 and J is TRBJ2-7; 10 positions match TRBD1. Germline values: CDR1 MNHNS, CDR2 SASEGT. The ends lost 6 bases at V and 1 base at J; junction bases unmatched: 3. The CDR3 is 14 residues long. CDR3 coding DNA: TGTGCCAGCAGCCCGGGACAGGGGTCCTACGAGCAGTACTTC. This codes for CASSPGQGSYEQYF.

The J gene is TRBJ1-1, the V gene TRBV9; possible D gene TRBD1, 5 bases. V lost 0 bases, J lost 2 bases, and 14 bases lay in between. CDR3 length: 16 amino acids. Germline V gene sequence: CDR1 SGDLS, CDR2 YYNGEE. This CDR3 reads CASSVATEGINTEAFF. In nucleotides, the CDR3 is TGTGCCAGCAGCGTAGCGACAGAAGGAATAAACACTGAAGCTTTCTTT.

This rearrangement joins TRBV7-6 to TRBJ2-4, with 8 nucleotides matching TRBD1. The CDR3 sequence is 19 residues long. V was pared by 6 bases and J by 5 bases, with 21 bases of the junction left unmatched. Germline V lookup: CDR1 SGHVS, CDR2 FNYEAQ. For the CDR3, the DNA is TGTGCCAGCAGTCGCGCACCGGGACAGGAGAGGATTGGGGAAAACATTCAGTACTTC. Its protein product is CASSRAPGQERIGENIQYF.

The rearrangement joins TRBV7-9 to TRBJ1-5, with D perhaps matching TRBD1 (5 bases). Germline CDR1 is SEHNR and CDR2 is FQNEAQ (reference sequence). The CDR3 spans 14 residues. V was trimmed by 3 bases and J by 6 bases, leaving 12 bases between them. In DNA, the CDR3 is TGTGCCAGCAGCTTTGGGCAAAGGGGTCAGCCCCAGCATTTT. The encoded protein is CASSFGQRGQPQHF. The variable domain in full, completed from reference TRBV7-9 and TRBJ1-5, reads DTGVSQNPRHKITKRGQNVTFRCDPISEHNRLYWYRQTLGQGPEFLTYFQNEAQLEKSRLLSDRFSAERPKGSFSTLEIQRTEQGDSAMYLCASSFGQRGQPQHFGDGTRLSIL.

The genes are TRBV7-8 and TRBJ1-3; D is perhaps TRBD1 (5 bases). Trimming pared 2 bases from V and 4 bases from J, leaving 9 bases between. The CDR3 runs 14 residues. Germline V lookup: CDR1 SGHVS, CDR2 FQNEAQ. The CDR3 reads CASSLLGPGNTIYF. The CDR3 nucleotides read TGTGCCAGCAGCTTACTGGGGCCAGGAAACACCATATATTTT.

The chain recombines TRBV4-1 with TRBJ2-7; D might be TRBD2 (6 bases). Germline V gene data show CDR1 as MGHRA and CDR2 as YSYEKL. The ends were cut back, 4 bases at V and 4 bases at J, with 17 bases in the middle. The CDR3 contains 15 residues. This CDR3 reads CASSPTPGRGYEQYF. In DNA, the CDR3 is TGCGCCAGCAGCCCCACTCCCGGGAGAGGGTACGAGCAGTACTTC.

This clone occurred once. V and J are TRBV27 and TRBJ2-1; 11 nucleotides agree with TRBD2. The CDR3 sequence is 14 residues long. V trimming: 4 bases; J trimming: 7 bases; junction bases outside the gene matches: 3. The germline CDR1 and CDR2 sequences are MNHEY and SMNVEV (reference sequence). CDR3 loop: CASSSSGRKNEQFF. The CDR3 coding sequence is TGTGCCAGCAGTTCTAGCGGGAGGAAGAATGAGCAGTTCTTC.

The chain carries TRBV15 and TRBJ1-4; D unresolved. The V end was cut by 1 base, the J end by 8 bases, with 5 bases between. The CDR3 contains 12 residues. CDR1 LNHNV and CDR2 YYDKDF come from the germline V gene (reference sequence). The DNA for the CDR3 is TGTGCCACCAGCAGAGGAGGCGAAAAACTGTTTTTT. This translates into CATSRGGEKLFF.

The CDR3 bases are TGCGCCAGCAGTCTAGGACTAGCGGGAGTAAATGAGCAGTTCTTC. This encodes CASSLGLAGVNEQFF. V gene TRBV5-1 combines with J gene TRBJ2-1, with 13 bases matching TRBD2. Germline CDR1 is SGHRS and CDR2 is YFSETQ. Trimming at V came to 5 bases and at J to 7 bases, leaving 6 bases not matched to a gene. The CDR3 spans 15 residues.

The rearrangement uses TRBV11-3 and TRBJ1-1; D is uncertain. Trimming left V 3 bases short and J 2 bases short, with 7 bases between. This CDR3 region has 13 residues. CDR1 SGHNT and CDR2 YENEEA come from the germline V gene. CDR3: CASSFTSNTEAFF. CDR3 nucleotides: TGTGCCAGCAGCTTTACGAGTAACACTGAAGCTTTCTTT.

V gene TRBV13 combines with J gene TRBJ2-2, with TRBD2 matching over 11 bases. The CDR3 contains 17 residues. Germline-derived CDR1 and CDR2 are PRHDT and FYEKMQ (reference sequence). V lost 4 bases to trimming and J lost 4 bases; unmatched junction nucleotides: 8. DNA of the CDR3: TGTGCCAGCAGCTCGGCCGGGACTAGCGGTTCCACCGGGGAGCTGTTTTTT. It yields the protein CASSSAGTSGSTGELFF.

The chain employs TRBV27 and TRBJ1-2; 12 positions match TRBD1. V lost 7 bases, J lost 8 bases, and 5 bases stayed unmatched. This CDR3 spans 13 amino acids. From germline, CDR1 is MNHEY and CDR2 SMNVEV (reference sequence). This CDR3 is CASKTGQGAGYTF. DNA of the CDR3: TGTGCCAGCAAAACGGGACAGGGGGCGGGCTACACCTTC.

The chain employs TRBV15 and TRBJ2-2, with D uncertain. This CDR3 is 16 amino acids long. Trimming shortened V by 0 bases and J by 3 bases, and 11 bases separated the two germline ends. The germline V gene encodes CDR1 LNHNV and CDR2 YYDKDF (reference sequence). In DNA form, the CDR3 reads TGTGCCACCAGCAGAGATACCGGCGGATACACCGGGGAGCTGTTTTTT. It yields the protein CATSRDTGGYTGELFF.

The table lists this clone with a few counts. CDR3 in amino acids: CASRGSGRLNEQFF. Written as DNA, the CDR3 is TGTGCCAGTAGGGGCAGCGGGAGGCTGAATGAGCAGTTCTTC. This chain links TRBV19 with TRBJ2-1; 9 bases are a match to TRBD2. The V segment lost 6 bases and the J segment 7 bases; nucleotides outside the gene matches: 7. The germline CDR1 and CDR2 sequences are LNHDA and SQIVND (reference sequence). This CDR3 is built from 14 residues.

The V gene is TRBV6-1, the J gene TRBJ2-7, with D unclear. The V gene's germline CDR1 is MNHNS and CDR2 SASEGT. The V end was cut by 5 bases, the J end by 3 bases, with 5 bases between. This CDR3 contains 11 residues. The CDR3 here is CASSFSYEQYF. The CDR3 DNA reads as TGTGCCAGCAGTTTCAGCTACGAGCAGTACTTC.

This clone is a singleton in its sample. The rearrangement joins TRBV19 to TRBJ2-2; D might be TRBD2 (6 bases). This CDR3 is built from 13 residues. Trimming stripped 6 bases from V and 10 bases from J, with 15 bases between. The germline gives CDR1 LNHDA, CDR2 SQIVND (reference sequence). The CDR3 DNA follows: TGTGCCAGTAGCGGGAGAAGAGCTGTGGAGCTGTTTTTT. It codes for CASSGRRAVELFF.

The CDR3 coding sequence is TGTGCCAGCAGTCCCTACCGGACTACTGGAAACACCATATATTTT. This gives the protein CASSPYRTTGNTIYF. The rearrangement uses TRBV6-5 and TRBJ1-3, with D uncertain. This CDR3 contains 15 residues. V lost 5 bases and J 2 bases, leaving 13 bases between the germline ends. Germline V gene data show CDR1 as MNHEY and CDR2 as SVGAGI.

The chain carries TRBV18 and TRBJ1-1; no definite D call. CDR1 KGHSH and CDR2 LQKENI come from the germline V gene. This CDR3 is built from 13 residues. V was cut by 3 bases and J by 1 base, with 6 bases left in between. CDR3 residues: CASSPGGNTEAFF. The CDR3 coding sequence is TGTGCCAGCTCACCCGGCGGGAACACTGAAGCTTTCTTT.